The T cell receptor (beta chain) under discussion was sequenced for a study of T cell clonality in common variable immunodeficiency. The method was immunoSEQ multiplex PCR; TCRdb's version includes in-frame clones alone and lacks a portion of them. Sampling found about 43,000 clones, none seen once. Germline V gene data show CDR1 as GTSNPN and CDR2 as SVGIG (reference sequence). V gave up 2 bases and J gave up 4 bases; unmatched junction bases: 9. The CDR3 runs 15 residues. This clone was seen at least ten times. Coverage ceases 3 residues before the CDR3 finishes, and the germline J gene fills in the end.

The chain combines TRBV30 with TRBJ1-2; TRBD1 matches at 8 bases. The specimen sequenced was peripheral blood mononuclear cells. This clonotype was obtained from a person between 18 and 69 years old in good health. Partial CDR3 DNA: TGTGCCTGGAGTCTACCGGGACAGGTCCTCTATGGC. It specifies CAWSLPGQVLYG. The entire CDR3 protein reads CAWSLPGQVLYGYTF.